A single T cell receptor (beta chain) is shown here with its context. The table came from immunoSEQ multiplex PCR; TCRdb's copy has only in-frame clones and leaves some out. The sample contains some 98,000 clones, roughly 95% of which appear only once. The ends were cut back, 0 bases at V and 1 base at J, with 9 bases in the middle. This CDR3 region has 15 residues. Germline V gene data show CDR1 as LNHNV and CDR2 as YYDKDF (reference sequence). This entry comes from a study of technical replicates of blood from several donors. The origin of this receptor is a human donor in good health. The chain has TRBV15 and TRBJ2-5; D may be TRBD1 (6 bases). Sequencing input: T cells isolated from PBMCs. The CDR3, as DNA: TGTGCCACCAGCAGAGATCCAGGGGCCCAAGAGACCCAGTACTTC. It specifies CATSRDPGAQETQYF.